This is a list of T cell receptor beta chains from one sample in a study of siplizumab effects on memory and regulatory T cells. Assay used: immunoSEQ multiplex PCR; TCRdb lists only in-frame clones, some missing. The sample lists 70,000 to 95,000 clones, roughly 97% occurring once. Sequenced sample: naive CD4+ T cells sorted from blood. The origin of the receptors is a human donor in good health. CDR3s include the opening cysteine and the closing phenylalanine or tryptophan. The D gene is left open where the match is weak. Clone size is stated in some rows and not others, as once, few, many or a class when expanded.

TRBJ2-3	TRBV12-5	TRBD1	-	CASGLGTRGRTDTQYF	TGTGCTAGTGGTTTGGGAACCAGGGGGCGCACAGATACGCAGTATTTT
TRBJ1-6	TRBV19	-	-	CASSIGRKNSPLHF	TGTGCCAGTAGTATCGGCAGGAAGAATTCACCCCTCCACTTT
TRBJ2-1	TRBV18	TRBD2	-	CASSLLAGVIYNEQFF	TGTGCCAGCTCACTCCTAGCGGGGGTGATATACAATGAGCAGTTCTTC
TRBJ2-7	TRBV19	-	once	CASSTFSGYEQYF	TGTGCCAGTAGTACTTTTTCGGGGTACGAGCAGTACTTC
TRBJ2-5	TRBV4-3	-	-	CASSQGGAVETQYF	TGCGCCAGCAGCCAAGGGGGGGCCGTGGAGACCCAGTACTTC
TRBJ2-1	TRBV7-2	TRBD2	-	CASSFRRGNYNEQFF	TGTGCCAGCAGCTTTAGGCGGGGGAATTACAATGAGCAGTTCTTC
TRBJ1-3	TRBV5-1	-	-	CASSLGQPDYGNTIYF	TGCGCCAGCAGCCTCGGACAGCCCGACTATGGAAACACCATATATTTT
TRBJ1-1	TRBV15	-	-	CATSRDVDMGTEAFF	TGTGCCACCAGCAGAGATGTGGATATGGGGACTGAAGCTTTCTTT
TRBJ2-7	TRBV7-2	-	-	CASSLVRDRPLEQYF	TGTGCCAGCAGCTTAGTTCGTGACAGACCCCTCGAGCAGTACTTC
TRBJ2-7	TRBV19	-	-	CASSISGGPYEQYF	TGTGCCAGTAGTATCTCCGGGGGCCCCTACGAGCAGTACTTC
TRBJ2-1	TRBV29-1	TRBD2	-	CSVTGTSGGDEQFF	TGCAGCGTGACCGGGACTAGCGGGGGCGATGAGCAGTTCTTC
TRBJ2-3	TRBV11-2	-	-	CASSLIGGNTDTQYF	TGTGCCAGCAGCTTAATCGGGGGCAACACAGATACGCAGTATTTT
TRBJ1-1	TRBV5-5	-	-	CASSIQSNTEAFF	TGTGCCAGCAGTATACAGAGTAACACTGAAGCTTTCTTT
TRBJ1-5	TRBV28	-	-	CASSGDLNQPQHF	TGTGCCAGCAGTGGGGACCTCAATCAGCCCCAGCATTTT
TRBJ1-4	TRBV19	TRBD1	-	CASSNRGLLEKLFF	TGTGCCAGTAGTAACAGGGGGCTTTTAGAAAAACTGTTTTTT
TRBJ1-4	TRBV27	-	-	CASSLSMAFNEKLFF	TGTGCCAGCAGTTTATCGATGGCCTTTAATGAAAAACTGTTTTTT
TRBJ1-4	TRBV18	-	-	CASSPLTGPNEKLFF	TGTGCCAGCTCGCCACTGACAGGCCCGAATGAAAAACTGTTTTTT
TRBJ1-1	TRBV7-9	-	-	CASSLGGWYTNMNTEAFF	TGTGCCAGCAGCTTAGGAGGATGGTATACAAACATGAACACTGAAGCTTTCTTT